This T cell receptor beta chain was retrieved from a study of T-cell reconstitution after alpha-beta-depleted transplantation in children (TCRdb year 2016). About the investigation overall: T-cell immune reconstitution after TCRalphabeta/CD19-depleted allogeneic hematopoietic cell transplantation in children was quantitatively tracked in the study by means of TCR repertoire profiling.

The CDR3 holds 12 amino acids from the cysteine to the phenylalanine. Here the CDR3 DNA is all that survives: 36 bases in frame from base 1. CDR1 is given as SGHRS and CDR2 as YFSETQ, both from the germline V gene. V sheds 4 bases and J sheds 10 bases, leaving 12 bases between their ends. The paper's findings and limits, for the study overall: The apparently early alphabetaT-cell count recovery about two months after transplant was reportedly dependent on only several hundred rapidly expanded clones derived from non-depleted graft cells. Hyperexpanded clone frequencies declined over subsequent months; after one year, T-cell counts and TCRbeta diversity were mostly attributed to newly produced T cells. In some patients, the high TCRbeta diversity seen at day 60 was put down to recipient T cells and intrathymic progenitors that had survived conditioning.

A note on this clonotype: Its cognate antigen has yet to be identified. Base quality data are lacking; no much larger clone is found one base away.

Library method: PCR. The reads were generated on an Illumina HiSeq 2500. TCR libraries were prepared with molecular barcoding, using unique molecular identifiers to normalize TCRbeta repertoire quantification. TCRdb reanalyzed the raw reads on its own, using fastp at Q25 for trimming and MiXCR for clone calling, and kept in-frame beta chains. Merged by CDR3 protein, the rows form single entries marked with the most common genes and DNA. In this sample the table shows roughly 790,000 distinct CDR3 sequences, 15% to 20% of which occur a single time. Approximately 5% of the sample goes to the ten largest clones. The treatment or condition label, as the study defines it: allogeneic hematopoietic cell transplantation with graft depleted of TCRalphabeta T cells and CD19 B cells. The children who served as transplant recipients had been given grafts of TCRalphabeta/CD19-depleted allogeneic hematopoietic cells.

The sequence joins TRBV5-1 to TRBJ2-1, with no reliable assignment of the D segment. The receptor was derived from a male patient between 5 and 17 years old who had a stem cell transplant for acute lymphoblastic leukemia, so the T cells may come from the graft donor. The sample consisted of PBMCs, mostly from graft donor cells, taken 360 days after TCRalphabeta/CD19-depleted stem cell transplant. The CDR3 protein: CASSRRQTEQFF. The nucleotide sequence is given as TGCGCCAGCAGCAGACGACAAACAGAGCAGTTCTTC.